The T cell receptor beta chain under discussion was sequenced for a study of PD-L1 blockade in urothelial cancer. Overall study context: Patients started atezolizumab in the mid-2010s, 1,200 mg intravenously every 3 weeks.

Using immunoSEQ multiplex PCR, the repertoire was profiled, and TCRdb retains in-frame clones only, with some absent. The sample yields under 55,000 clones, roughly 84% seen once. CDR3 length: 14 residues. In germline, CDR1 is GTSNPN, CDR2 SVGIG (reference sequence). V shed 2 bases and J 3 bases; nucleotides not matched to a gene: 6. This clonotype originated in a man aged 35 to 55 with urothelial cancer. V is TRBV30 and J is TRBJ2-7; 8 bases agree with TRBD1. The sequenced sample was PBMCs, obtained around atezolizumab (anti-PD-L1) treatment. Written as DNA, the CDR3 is TGTGCCTGGAGTACAGGGGGACATAGCTACGAGCAGTACTTC. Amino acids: CAWSTGGHSYEQYF.